The clone carrying this T cell receptor (beta chain) appeared once. The sample comes from a study of preoperative IRX-2 immunotherapy in early breast cancer. The treatment is: preoperative locoregional IRX-2 cytokine immunotherapy. Patients received preoperative, locoregional IRX-2 cytokine immunotherapy in a phase Ib study. The CDR3 length is 15 residues. Per germline, CDR1 SGHRS and CDR2 YFSETQ. Trimming took 4 bases from V and 4 from J, leaving 17 bases between them. The repertoire was sequenced with immunoSEQ multiplex PCR; TCRdb's copy has only in-frame clones and lacks some. The sample shows about 23,000 clones, approximately 92% of them seen only once.

The TCR originated in a human donor with breast cancer. The rearrangement links TRBV5-1 to TRBJ2-5; possibly TRBD1 or TRBD2 for D (5 bases each). The specimen comprised tumor tissue, sampled after IRX-2 immunotherapy. CDR3 in DNA: TGCGCCAGCAGCCTAAACGAGGGGAGAGGAGAGACCCAGTACTTC. Amino acid sequence: CASSLNEGRGETQYF.